The 9 T cell receptor beta chains reported below all come from one sample, sequenced in a study of post-analysis software for immune sequencing data (dated by TCRdb to the mid-2010s). The paper's findings and limits, for the study overall: Significantly higher frequencies in patients than in controls were found for about 5 TRBV segments, including TRBV5-6, TRBV5-1 and TRBV20-1.

Libraries came from PCR. The reads were generated on an Illumina HiSeq 2500. To reduce PCR and sequencing biases, unique molecular identifiers were incorporated into the TCR beta cDNA libraries. TCRdb reanalyzed the raw reads on its own, using fastp at Q25 for trimming and MiXCR for clone calling, and kept in-frame beta chains. Identical CDR3 protein sequences are pooled into one entry, listed with their most common genes and DNA. Across this sample there are around 710,000 distinct CDR3 sequences, with around 45% seen only once. The ten largest make up just under 5% of the sample. These TCRs are of unknown antigen specificity. The sequencing sample was made of blood. The receptors derive from a girl aged 5-17 years with multiple sclerosis.

Concerning this clonotype itself: This is likely a read error, given that the CDR3 carries no conserved phenylalanine or tryptophan at its end. The chain is built from TRBV7-7 and TRBJ2-5; 7 nucleotides align to TRBD1. From germline, CDR1 is SSHAT and CDR2 FNYEAQ (reference sequence). This CDR3 is 14 amino acids long. CDR3 nucleotides: TGTGCTAGCAGCCTGACAGGGTCCGAAGAGACCCAGTACGTC. Its translation is CASSLTGSEETQYV.

The chain employs TRBV27 and TRBJ1-2; D possibly corresponds to TRBD1 (5 bases). The germline V gene has CDR1 MNHEY and CDR2 SMNVEV (reference sequence). V dropped 8 bases and J dropped 4 bases, with 17 bases sitting between them. CDR3 length: 14 amino acids. The CDR3 loop reads CASSAGANRYGYTF. CDR3 DNA: TGTGCCAGCTCCGCTGGGGCAAACCGCTATGGCTACACCTTC.

V and J are TRBV5-1 and TRBJ2-1, with TRBD2 matching over 10 bases. Germline CDR1 is SGHRS and CDR2 is YFSETQ. The CDR3 is 17 residues long. The junction had 9 bases not matched to a gene; V was cut back by 4 bases and J by 2 bases. CDR3 sequence: CASSALLAGSPYNEQFF. The CDR3 DNA is TGCGCCAGCAGCGCGTTACTAGCGGGATCCCCCTACAATGAGCAGTTCTTC.

V is TRBV5-6 and J is TRBJ2-1; D uncertain. Germline CDR1 and CDR2: SGHDT and YYEEEE. The V gene lost 4 bases and the J gene lost 8 bases, with 13 bases spanning the gap. The CDR3 runs 13 residues. CDR3 loop: CASSPVSRDEQFF. Here the CDR3 DNA reads TGTGCCAGCAGCCCCGTCTCCCGGGATGAGCAGTTCTTC.

The chain employs TRBV6-5 and TRBJ2-2; D call uncertain. V shed 2 bases and J shed 0 bases, with 10 bases lying between them. The CDR3 has 16 amino acids. Germline CDR1 and CDR2: MNHEY and SVGAGI. This chain's CDR3 is CASSYNPVTNTGELFF. In nucleotides, the CDR3 is TGTGCCAGCAGTTACAATCCGGTTACGAACACCGGGGAGCTGTTTTTT.

The chain carries TRBV5-1 and TRBJ1-2; D gene ambiguous. Germline assignment: CDR1 SGHRS and CDR2 YFSETQ. V was pared by 0 bases and J by 8 bases, with 14 bases between. The CDR3 is 14 residues long. CDR3 protein: CASSLASTREGYTF. CDR3 bases: TGCGCCAGCAGCTTGGCCTCCACCCGGGAGGGCTACACCTTC.

The chain has TRBV14 and TRBJ2-7; unclear D gene. V was trimmed by 1 base and J by 5 bases, leaving 9 bases between them. This CDR3 has 13 residues. In germline, CDR1 is SGHDN, CDR2 FVKESK. CDR3 in amino acids: CASSQVGIDEQYF. The CDR3 nucleotides read TGTGCCAGCAGCCAAGTAGGTATCGACGAGCAGTACTTC.

The V call is TRBV7-9, the J call TRBJ1-6, with 8 positions matching TRBD1. V was pared by 5 bases and J by 10 bases, with 7 bases of the junction left unmatched. The germline gives CDR1 SEHNR, CDR2 FQNEAQ (reference sequence). The CDR3 consists of 14 residues. This chain's CDR3 is CASSPKGTGSPLHF. CDR3 bases: TGTGCCAGCAGCCCGAAGGGGACAGGCTCACCCCTCCACTTT.

This clonotype showed up just a few times. J is TRBJ2-3 and V is TRBV24-1; the D gene is possibly TRBD2 (5 bases). Germline CDR1 reads KGHDR; CDR2 reads SFDVKD. V lost 8 bases and J 3 bases, leaving 20 bases between the germline ends. The CDR3 sequence is 16 residues long. CDR3 DNA sequence: TGTGCCACCACGAGAAGGACGGAGAGGGTAACAGATACGCAGTATTTT. Its protein product is CATTRRTERVTDTQYF.